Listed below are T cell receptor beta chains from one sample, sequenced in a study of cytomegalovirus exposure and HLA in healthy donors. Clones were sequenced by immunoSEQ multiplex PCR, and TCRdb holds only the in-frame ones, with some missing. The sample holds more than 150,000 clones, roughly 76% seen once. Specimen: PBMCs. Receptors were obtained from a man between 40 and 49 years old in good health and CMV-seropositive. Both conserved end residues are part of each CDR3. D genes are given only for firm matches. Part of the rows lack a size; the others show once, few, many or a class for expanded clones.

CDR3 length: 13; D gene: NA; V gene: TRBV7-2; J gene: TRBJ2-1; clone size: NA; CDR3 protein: CASSLVSGVEQFF; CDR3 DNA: TGTGCCAGCAGCTTAGTTTCAGGGGTCGAGCAGTTCTTC
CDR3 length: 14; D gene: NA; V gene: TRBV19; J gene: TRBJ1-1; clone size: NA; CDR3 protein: CASSGGLPGGEAFF; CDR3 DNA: TGTGCCAGTAGTGGGGGACTCCCGGGGGGTGAAGCTTTCTTT
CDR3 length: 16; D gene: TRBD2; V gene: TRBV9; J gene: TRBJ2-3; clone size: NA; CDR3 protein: CASSVAGSGSTDTQYF; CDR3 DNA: TGTGCCAGCAGCGTAGCGGGTAGCGGGTCAACAGATACGCAGTATTTT
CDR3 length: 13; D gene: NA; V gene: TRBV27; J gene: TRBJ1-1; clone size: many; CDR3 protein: CASRKEGLVEAFF; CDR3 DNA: TGTGCCAGCAGGAAGGAGGGGCTGGTTGAAGCTTTCTTT
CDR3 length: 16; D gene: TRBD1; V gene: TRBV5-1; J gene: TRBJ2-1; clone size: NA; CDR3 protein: CASSLAFGDRVNEQFF; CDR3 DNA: TGCGCCAGCAGCTTGGCCTTTGGGGACAGGGTCAATGAGCAGTTCTTC
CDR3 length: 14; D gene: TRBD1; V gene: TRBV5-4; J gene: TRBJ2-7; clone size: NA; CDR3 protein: CASSLDAGGDEQYF; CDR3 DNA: TGTGCCAGCAGCTTGGATGCAGGGGGCGACGAGCAGTACTTC
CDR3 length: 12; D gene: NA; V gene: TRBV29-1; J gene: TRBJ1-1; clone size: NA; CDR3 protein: CSVAGLNTEAFF; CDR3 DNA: TGCAGCGTTGCAGGGTTGAACACTGAAGCTTTCTTT
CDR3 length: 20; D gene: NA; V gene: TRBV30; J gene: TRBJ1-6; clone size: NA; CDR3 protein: CAWKPSGWRVGPAGNSPLHF; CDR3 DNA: TGTGCCTGGAAACCTTCCGGGTGGAGGGTAGGGCCCGCCGGTAATTCACCCCTCCACTTT
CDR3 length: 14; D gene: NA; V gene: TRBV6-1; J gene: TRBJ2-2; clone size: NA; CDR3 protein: CASNPDRNTGELFF; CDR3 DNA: TGTGCCAGTAACCCAGACAGGAACACCGGGGAGCTGTTTTTT
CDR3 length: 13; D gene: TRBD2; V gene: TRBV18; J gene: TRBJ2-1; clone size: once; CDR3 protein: CASSPLAGVEQFF; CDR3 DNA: TGTGCCAGCTCACCACTAGCGGGGGTTGAGCAGTTCTTC